The entry that follows covers one T cell receptor (beta chain) sequence. The antigen remains unidentified. Samples of blood were obtained at baseline, on cycle 4 day 1, and on cycle 7 day 1. The assay was immunoSEQ multiplex PCR, and TCRdb's table has in-frame clones only and misses some. In the table there are some 80,000 clones, roughly 92% of which are singletons. This record belongs to a study of OX40 agonist ivuxolimab in advanced cancers. Study-level information: Every 2 weeks, ivuxolimab was infused into the patients intravenously at between 0.01 and 10 mg/kg. Patients were around 83% male with ages roughly 23 to 79, mean 60.

The study's findings and limits: Antigen specificity remained undetermined for the expanded peripheral T cells.

The CDR3 runs 13 residues. The V gene's germline CDR1 is SGHAT and CDR2 FQNNGV. The V gene lost 6 bases and the J gene lost 4 bases, with 12 bases spanning the gap. The sequencing here drew on CD4+ or CD8+ T cells sorted from blood, taken in a trial of the OX40 agonist ivuxolimab. The TCR comes from an adult with an advanced solid tumor such as melanoma, head and neck, liver or kidney cancer. This chain links TRBV11-2 with TRBJ2-5; a possible D gene is TRBD2 (6 bases). Written as DNA, the CDR3 is TGTGCCAGCAGTAGGAGGGGTCCAGAGACCCAGTACTTC. This codes for CASSRRGPETQYF.